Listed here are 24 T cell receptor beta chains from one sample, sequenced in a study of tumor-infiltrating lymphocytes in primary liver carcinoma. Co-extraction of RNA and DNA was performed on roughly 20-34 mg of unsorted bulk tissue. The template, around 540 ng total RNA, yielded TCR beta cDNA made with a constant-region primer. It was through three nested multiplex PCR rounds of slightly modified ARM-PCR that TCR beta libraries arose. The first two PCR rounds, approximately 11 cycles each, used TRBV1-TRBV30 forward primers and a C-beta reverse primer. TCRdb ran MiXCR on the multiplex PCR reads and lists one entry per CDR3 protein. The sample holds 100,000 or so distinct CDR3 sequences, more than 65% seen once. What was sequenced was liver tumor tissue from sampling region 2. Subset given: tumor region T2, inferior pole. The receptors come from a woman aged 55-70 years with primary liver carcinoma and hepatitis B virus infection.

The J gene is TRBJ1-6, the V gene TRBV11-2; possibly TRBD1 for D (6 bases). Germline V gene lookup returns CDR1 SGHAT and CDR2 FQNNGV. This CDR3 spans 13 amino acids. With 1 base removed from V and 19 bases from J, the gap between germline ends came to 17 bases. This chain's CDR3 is CASSLVLDSPLHF. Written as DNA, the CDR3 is TGTGCCAGCAGCTTAGTCCTGGACAGTCCGTTACACTTT.

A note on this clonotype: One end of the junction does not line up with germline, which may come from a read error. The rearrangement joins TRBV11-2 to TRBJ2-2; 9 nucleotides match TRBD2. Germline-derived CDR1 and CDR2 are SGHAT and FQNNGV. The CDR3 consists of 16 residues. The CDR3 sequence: CASSVNSGLAGRELVF. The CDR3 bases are TGTGCCAGCAGCGTAAACTCGGGACTAGCTGGCAGGGAGCTGGTTTTT.

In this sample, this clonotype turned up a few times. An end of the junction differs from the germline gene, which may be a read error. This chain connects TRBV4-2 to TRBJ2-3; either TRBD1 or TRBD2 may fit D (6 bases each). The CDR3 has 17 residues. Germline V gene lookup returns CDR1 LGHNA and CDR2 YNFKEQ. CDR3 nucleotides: TGTACCAGCAGCCAAGACGGGGCCCCGGAGGGGGCAGATACGCAGTATTTT. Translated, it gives CTSSQDGAPEGADTQYF.

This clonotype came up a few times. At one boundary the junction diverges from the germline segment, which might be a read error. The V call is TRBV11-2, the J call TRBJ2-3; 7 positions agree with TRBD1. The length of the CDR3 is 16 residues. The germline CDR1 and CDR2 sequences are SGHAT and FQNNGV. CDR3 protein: CASSLGGRLSTDTQYF. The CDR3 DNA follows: TGTGCCAGCAGTTTAGGGGGCCGGCTAAGCACAGATACGCAGTATTTT.

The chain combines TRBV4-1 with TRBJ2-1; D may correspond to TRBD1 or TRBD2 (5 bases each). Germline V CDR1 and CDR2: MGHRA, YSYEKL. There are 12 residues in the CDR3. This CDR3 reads CLSSQEKGRKFF. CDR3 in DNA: TGCCTCAGCAGCCAAGAGAAGGGGAGAAAGTTCTTC.

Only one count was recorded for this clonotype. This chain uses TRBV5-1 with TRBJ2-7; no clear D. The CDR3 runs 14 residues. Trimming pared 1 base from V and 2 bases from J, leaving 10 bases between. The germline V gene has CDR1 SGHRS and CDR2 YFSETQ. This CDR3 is CASSLTAATYEQYF. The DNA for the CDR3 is TGCGCCAGCAGCTTGACCGCAGCCACCTACGAGCAGTACTTC.

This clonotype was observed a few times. Written as DNA, the CDR3 is TGCAGTGCTAGAGGGTTTAGCGGGGAAACCACAGATACGCAGTATTTT. Protein sequence: CSARGFSGETTDTQYF. The J gene is TRBJ2-3, the V gene TRBV20-1, with 8 positions matching TRBD2. CDR3 length: 16 residues. CDR1 and CDR2 from the germline V gene are DFQATT and SNEGSKA (reference sequence). The J segment lost 2 bases and the V segment lost 1 base, leaving 8 bases of the junction unmatched.

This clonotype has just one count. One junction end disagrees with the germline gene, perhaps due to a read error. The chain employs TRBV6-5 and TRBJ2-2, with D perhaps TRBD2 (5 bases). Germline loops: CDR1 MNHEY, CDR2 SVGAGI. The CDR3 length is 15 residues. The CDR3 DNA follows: TGTGTCAGCAGACTATCAGCGACGAACACCGGGGAGCTGTTTTTT. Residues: CVSRLSATNTGELFF.

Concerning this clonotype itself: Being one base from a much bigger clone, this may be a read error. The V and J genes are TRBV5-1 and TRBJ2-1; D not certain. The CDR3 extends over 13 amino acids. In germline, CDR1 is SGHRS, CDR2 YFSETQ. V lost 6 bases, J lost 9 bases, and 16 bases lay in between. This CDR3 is CASNPDLQSEQFF. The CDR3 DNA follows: TGCGCCAGCAACCCTGATCTCCAGAGTGAGCAGTTCTTC.

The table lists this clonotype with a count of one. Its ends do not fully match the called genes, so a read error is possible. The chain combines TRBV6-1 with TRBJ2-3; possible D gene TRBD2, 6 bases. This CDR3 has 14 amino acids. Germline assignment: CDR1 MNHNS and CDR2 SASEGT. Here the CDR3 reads CASKEGPVTDTRYF. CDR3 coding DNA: TGTGCCAGCAAGGAGGGGCCGGTTACAGATACGCGGTATTTT.

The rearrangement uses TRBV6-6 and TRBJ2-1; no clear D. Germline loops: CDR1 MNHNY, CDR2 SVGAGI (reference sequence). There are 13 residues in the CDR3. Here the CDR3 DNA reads TGTGTCACCAGTTACCTCGCTAACAATGAGCAGTTCTTC. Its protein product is CVTSYLANNEQFF.

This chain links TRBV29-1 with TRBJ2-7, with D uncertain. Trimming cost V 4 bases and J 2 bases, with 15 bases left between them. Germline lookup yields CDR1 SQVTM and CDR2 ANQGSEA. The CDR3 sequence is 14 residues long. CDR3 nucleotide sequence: TGCAGCGTTGCCCCCCGGACGGCAACCTACGAGCAGTACTTC. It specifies CSVAPRTATYEQYF.

The CDR3 sequence is CASSEVGGDQPQHF. The CDR3 DNA sequence: TGTGCCAGCAGTGAGGTAGGGGGCGATCAGCCCCAGCATTTT. The chain couples TRBV6-4 to TRBJ1-5; 7 bases fit TRBD1. Germline V gives CDR1 MRHNA, CDR2 SNTAGT. This CDR3 has 14 amino acids. V shed 3 bases and J 5 bases; nucleotides not matched to a gene: 4.

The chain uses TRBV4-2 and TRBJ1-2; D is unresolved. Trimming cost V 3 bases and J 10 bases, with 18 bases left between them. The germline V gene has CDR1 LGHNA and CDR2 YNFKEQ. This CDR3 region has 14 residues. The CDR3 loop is CASSQGWSLSDYTF. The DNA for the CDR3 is TGTGCCAGCAGCCAGGGCTGGAGTTTAAGTGACTACACCTTC.

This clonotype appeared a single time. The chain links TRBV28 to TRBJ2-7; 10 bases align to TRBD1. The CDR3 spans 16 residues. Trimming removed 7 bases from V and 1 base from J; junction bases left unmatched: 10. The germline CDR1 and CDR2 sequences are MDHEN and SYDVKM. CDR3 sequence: CASTATGTGVSYEQYF. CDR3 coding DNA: TGTGCCAGCACTGCTACCGGGACAGGGGTTTCCTACGAGCAGTACTTC.

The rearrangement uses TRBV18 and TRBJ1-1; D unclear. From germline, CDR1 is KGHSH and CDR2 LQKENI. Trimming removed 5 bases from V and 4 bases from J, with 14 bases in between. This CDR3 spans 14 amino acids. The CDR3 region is CASSCGGVGTEAFF. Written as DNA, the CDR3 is TGTGCCAGCTCATGCGGAGGTGTGGGCACTGAAGCTTTCTTT.

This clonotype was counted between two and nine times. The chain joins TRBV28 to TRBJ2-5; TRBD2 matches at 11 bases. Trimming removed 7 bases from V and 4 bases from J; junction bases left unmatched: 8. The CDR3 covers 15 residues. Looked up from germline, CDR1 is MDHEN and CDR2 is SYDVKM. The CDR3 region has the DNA TGTGCCAGCACCGCCAGACTAGCGGGAACAGAGACCCAGTACTTC. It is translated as CASTARLAGTETQYF.

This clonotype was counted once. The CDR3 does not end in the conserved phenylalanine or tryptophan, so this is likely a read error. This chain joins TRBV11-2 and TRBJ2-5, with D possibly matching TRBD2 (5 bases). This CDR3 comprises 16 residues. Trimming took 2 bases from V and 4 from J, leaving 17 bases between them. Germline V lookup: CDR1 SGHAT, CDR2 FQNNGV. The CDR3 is CASSLLLAEYRETQYL. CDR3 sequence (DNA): TGTGCCAGCAGCTTACTGCTAGCAGAGTACCGAGAGACCCAGTACTTA.

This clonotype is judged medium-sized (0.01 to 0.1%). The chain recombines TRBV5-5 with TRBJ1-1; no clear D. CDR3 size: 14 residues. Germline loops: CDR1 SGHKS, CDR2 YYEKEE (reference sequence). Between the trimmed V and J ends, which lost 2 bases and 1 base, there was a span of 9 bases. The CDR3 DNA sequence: TGTGCCAGCAGCTTTCCGACAAGGAACACTGAAGCTTTCTTT. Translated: CASSFPTRNTEAFF.

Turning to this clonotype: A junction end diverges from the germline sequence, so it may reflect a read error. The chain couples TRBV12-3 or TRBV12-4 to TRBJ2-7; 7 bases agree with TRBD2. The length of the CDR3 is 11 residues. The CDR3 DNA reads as TGTACCAGCAGTTTAGGGCGGGAGCCGTACTTC. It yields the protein CTSSLGREPYF.

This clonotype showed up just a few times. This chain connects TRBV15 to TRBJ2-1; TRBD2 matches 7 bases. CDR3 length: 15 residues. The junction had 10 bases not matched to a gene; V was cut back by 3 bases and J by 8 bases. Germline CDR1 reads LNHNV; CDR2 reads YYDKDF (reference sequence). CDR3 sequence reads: CATSRKRGAGDEQFF. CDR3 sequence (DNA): TGTGCCACCAGCAGGAAGAGAGGGGCGGGGGATGAGCAGTTCTTC.

This CDR3 is CASSPSRGLCPQHF. CDR3 bases: TGTGCCAGTAGTCCTTCACGGGGCTTATGCCCCCAGCATTTT. The chain joins TRBV6-5 to TRBJ1-5, with D perhaps matching TRBD1 (5 bases). The V gene lost 9 bases and the J gene lost 10 bases, with 22 bases spanning the gap. This CDR3 spans 14 amino acids. Germline values: CDR1 MNHEY, CDR2 SVGAGI.

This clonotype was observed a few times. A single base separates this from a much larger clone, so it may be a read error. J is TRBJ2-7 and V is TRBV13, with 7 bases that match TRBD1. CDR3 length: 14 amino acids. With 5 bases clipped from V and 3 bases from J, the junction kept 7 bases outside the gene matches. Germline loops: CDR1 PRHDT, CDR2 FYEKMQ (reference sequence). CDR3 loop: CASSAGTDIYEQYF. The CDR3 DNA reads TGTGCCAGCAGCGCAGGGACAGACATCTACGAGCAGTACTTC.

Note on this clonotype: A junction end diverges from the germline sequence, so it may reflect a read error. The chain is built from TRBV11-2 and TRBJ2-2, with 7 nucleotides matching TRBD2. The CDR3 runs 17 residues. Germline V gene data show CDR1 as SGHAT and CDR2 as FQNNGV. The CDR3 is CASSLVEGAGNTGELFF. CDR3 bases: TGTGCCAGCAGCTTAGTGGAGGGAGCGGGGAACACCGGGGAGCTGTTCTTT.